This T cell receptor beta chain was retrieved from a study of PD-L1 blockade in urothelial cancer. Study information: Samples came from 3 weeks, at the second dose, and 6 weeks into treatment.

Study-wide findings and caveats: Greater 3-week expansion of tumor-associated blood clones was recorded for durable-benefit patients.

Using immunoSEQ multiplex PCR, the repertoire was profiled, and TCRdb retains in-frame clones only, with some absent. The table shows about 50,000 clones, with about four fifths occurring only once. The time point denotes: pretreatment peripheral blood. CDR1 is SQVTM, CDR2 ANQGSEA, per germline. CDR3 length: 13 residues. Trimming took off 7 bases at V and 0 bases at J, with 9 bases between the two ends. Notes on this clone: As yet, its antigen is unknown.

The V and J genes are TRBV29-1 and TRBJ2-2; no reliable D call. The receptor's source is a man aged 70 or older with urothelial cancer. Sequences were derived from PBMCs, sampled around atezolizumab (anti-PD-L1) treatment. The CDR3 spells CSAERPNTGELFF. CDR3 nucleotides: TGCAGCGCCGAGAGGCCGAACACCGGGGAGCTGTTTTTT.